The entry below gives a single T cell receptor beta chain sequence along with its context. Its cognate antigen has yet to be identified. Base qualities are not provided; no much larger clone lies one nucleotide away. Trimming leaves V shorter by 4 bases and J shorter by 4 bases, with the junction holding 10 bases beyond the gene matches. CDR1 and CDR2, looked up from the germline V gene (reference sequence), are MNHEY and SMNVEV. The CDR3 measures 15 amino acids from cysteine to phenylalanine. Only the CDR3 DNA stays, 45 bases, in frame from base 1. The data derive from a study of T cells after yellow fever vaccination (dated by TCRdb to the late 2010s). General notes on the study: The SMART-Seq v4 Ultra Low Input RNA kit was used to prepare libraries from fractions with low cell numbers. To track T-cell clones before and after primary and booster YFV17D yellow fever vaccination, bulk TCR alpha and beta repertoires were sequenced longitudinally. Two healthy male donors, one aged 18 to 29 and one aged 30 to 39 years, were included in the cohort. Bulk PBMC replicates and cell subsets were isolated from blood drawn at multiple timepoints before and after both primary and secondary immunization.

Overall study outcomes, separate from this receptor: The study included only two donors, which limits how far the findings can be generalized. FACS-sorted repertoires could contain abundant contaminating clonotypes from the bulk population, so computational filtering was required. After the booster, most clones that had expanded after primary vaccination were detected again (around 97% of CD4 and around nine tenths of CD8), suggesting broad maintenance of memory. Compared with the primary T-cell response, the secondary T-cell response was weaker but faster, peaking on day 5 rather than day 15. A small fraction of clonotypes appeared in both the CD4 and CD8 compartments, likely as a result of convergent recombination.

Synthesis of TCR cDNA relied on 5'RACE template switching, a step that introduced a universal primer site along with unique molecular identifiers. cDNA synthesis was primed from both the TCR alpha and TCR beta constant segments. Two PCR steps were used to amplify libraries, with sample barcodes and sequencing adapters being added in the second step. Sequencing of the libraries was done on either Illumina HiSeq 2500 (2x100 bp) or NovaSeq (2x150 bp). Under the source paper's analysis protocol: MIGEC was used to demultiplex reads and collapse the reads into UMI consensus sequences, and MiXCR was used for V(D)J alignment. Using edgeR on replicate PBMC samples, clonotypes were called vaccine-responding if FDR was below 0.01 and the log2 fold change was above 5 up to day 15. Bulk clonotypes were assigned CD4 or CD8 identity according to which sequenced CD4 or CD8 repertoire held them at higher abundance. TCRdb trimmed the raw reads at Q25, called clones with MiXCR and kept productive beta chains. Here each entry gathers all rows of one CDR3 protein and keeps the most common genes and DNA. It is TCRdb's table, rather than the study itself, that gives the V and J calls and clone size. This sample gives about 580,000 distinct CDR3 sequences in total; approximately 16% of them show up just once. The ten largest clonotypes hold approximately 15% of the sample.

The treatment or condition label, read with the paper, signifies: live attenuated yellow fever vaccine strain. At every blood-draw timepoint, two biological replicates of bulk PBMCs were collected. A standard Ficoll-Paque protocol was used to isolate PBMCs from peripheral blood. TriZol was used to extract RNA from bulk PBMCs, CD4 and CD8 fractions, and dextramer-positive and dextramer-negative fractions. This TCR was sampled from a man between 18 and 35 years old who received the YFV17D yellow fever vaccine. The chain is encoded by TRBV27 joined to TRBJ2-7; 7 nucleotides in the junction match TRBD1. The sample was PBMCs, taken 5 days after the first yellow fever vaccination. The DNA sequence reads TGTGCCAGCAGTTCCGGGACAGCACCAATATACGAGCAGTACTTC. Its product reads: CASSSGTAPIYEQYF.